The present TCR beta chain was sequenced within a study of blood T cell repertoires in COVID-19. Study at large: Samples taken during acute and convalescent COVID-19 were collected in the United States, Italy and Spain. PBMCs, B-cell-depleted T cells, or T cells were the source of the cDNA or gDNA that made up the material.

V was clipped by 8 bases and J by 6 bases, with 14 bases between them. The CDR3 length is 14 residues. The germline V gene encodes CDR1 LNHNV and CDR2 YYDKDF (reference sequence). As handled by the study authors: The authors estimated nucleated cell counts from reference gene primer amplification. The protocol was immunoSEQ multiplex PCR, while the TCRdb copy is restricted to in-frame clones and leaves out a portion. The D gene and trimming were derived from the DNA, and the V and J assignments and clone size from that table. The sample holds around 120,000 clones, roughly 87% seen once. The chain employs TRBV15 and TRBJ1-6; D is possibly TRBD1 (5 bases). The sample taken for sequencing was peripheral blood. The receptor was derived from an elderly man with acute or convalescent COVID-19. The DNA of the CDR3 is TGTGCCACCGGGTACGACAGAGCTAATTCACCCCTCCACTTT. Encoded protein: CATGYDRANSPLHF. The full variable domain, rest sourced from reference TRBV15 and TRBJ1-6, is DAMVIQNPRYQVTQFGKPVTLSCSQTLNHNVMYWYQQKSSQAPKLLFHYYDKDFNNEADTPDNFQSRRPNTSFCFLDIRSPGLGDTAMYLCATGYDRANSPLHFGNGTRLTVT.